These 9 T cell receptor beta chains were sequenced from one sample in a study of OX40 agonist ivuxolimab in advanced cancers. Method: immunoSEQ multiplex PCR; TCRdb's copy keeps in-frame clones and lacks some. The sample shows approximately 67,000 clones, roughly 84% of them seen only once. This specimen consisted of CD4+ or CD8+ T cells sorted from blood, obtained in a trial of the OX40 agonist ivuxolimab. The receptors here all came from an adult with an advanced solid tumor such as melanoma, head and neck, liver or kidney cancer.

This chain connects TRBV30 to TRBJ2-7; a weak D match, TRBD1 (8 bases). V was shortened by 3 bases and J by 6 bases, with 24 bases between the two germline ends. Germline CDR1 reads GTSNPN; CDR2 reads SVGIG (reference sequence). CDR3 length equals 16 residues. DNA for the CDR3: TGTGCCTGGAGCATACCGGGACAGGCCTGGGGGGGCGAGCAGTACTTC. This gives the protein CAWSIPGQAWGGEQYF.

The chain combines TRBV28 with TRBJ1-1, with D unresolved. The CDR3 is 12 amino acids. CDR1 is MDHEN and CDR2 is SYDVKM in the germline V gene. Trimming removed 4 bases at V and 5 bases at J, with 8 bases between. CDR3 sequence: CASSSTETEAFF. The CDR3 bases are TGTGCCAGCAGTTCAACGGAGACTGAAGCTTTCTTT.

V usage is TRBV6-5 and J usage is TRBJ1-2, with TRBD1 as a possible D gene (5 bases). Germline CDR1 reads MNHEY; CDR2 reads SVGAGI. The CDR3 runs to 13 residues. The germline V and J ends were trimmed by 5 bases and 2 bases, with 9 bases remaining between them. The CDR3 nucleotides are TGTGCCAGCAGTCTCAGGGAGAACTATGGCTACACCTTC. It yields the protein CASSLRENYGYTF.

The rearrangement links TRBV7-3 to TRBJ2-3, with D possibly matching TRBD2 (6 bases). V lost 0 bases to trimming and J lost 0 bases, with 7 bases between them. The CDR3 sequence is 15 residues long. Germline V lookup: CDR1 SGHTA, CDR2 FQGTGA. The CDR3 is CASSLTSGSTDTQYF. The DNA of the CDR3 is TGTGCCAGCAGCTTAACGAGCGGGAGCACAGATACGCAGTATTTT.

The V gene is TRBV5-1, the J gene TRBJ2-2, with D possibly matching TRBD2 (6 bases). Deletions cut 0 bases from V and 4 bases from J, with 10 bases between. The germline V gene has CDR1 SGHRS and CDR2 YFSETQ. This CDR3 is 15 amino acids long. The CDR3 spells CASSLDLASTGELFF. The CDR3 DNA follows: TGCGCCAGCAGCTTGGACCTAGCGAGCACCGGGGAGCTGTTTTTT.

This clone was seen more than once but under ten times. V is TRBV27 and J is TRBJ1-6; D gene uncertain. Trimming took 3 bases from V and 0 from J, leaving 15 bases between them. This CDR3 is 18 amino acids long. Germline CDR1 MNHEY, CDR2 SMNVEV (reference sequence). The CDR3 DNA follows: TGTGCCAGCAGTTTGCGGGGAAGAGAAAGCTCCTATAATTCACCCCTCCACTTT. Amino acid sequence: CASSLRGRESSYNSPLHF.

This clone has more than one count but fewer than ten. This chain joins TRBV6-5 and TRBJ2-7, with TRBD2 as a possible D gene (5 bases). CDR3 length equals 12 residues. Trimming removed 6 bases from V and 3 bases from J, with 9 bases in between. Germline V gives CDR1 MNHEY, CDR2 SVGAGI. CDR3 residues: CASRGGGYEQYF. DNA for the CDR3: TGTGCCAGCAGAGGAGGCGGCTACGAGCAGTACTTC.

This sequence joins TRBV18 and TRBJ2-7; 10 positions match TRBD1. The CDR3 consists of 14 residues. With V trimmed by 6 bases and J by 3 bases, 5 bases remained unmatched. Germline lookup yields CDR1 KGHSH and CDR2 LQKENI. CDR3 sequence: CASSRQGANYEQYF. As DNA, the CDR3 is TGTGCCAGCTCCCGACAGGGGGCCAACTACGAGCAGTACTTC.

CDR3 coding DNA: TGTGCCAGCACCCCGGACAGGGGTAACAATCAGCCCCAGCATTTT. This codes for CASTPDRGNNQPQHF. The chain couples TRBV2 to TRBJ1-5; 9 bases agree with TRBD1. The V segment lost 7 bases and the J segment 3 bases; nucleotides outside the gene matches: 7. Per the germline V gene, CDR1 is SNHLY and CDR2 is FYNNEI. This CDR3 region has 15 residues.